This T cell receptor (beta chain) is drawn from a study of blood T cell repertoires in COVID-19. TCRdb's copy holds only in-frame clones and misses some; the assay was immunoSEQ multiplex PCR. The sample lists nearly 350,000 clones; around 91% were seen once. The ends were cut back, 3 bases at V and 0 bases at J, with 11 bases in the middle. This CDR3 comprises 15 residues. Germline V gene lookup returns CDR1 SGHNT and CDR2 YYREEE (reference sequence). The sample was peripheral blood. The chain is built from TRBV5-4 and TRBJ2-3; the D gene is possibly TRBD2 (6 bases). This TCR was recovered from a woman aged 18-29 years who had recovered from COVID-19. CDR3 residues: CASSSPLASTDTQYF. The CDR3, as DNA: TGTGCCAGCAGCTCCCCACTAGCTAGCACAGATACGCAGTATTTT.